This passage covers 27 T cell receptor beta chains from one sample sequenced in a study of CD8 T cells in ankylosing spondylitis (dated by TCRdb to 2017 to 2019). The antigens these receptors bind are not known. The investigation overall reported the following: Blood from ankylosing spondylitis patients appeared to be characterized by a TCR beta motif composed of about 8 highly homologous amino acid variants.

Library prep was done by 5' RACE. Sequencing used an Illumina HiSeq 2500. The public reads were quality trimmed at Q25 with fastp and then assembled into clones with MiXCR by TCRdb, keeping productive beta chains. Each entry merges the rows of one CDR3 protein and shows their most common DNA and genes. This sample has fewer than 550,000 distinct CDR3 sequences in its table, and about 5.7% of those were observed once. 3% to 4.5% of the sample rests with the top ten. Sequencing was carried out using blood, either unsorted or a sorted T cell fraction (not recorded which). Source of these receptors: a male donor with ankylosing spondylitis.

This clonotype came up a few times. The CDR3 loop reads CASSRSRRDRDLTGYTF. Here the CDR3 DNA reads TGCGCCAGCAGCCGTTCAAGGCGGGACAGGGATTTGACTGGCTACACCTTC. The chain combines TRBV5-1 with TRBJ1-2; 9 bases match TRBD1. Germline CDR1 reads SGHRS; CDR2 reads YFSETQ. The CDR3 contains 17 residues. V was pared by 4 bases and J by 7 bases, with 17 bases of the junction left unmatched.

The table lists this clonotype with a few counts. The V and J genes are TRBV20-1 and TRBJ1-5; 8 bases map to TRBD1. J gave up 3 bases and V 1 base, and 11 bases lay outside the gene matches. The length of the CDR3 is 17 residues. Germline CDR1 DFQATT, CDR2 SNEGSKA (reference sequence). In DNA form, the CDR3 reads TGCAGTGCTAGAGGCCGTGACAGGGGCTCAAACAATCAGCCCCAGCATTTT. Its protein product is CSARGRDRGSNNQPQHF.

This clonotype has ten or more counts. This chain joins TRBV20-1 and TRBJ1-1, with TRBD1 matching over 8 bases. V was pared by 1 base and J by 9 bases, with 4 bases of the junction left unmatched. The CDR3 has 12 residues. The V gene's germline CDR1 is DFQATT and CDR2 SNEGSKA (reference sequence). As DNA, the CDR3 is TGCAGTGCTAGAGGGGGACAGGTAAAAGCTTTCTTT. Translating gives CSARGGQVKAFF.

This clonotype was observed at least ten times. V gene TRBV28 combines with J gene TRBJ2-1; either TRBD1 or TRBD2 may fit D (5 bases each). The germline V and J ends were trimmed by 3 bases and 5 bases, with 11 bases remaining between them. The germline CDR1 and CDR2 sequences are MDHEN and SYDVKM. This CDR3 contains 14 residues. For the CDR3, the DNA is TGTGCCAGCAGTTTTCCTAGCAGGGACAATGAGCAGTTCTTC. This sequence encodes CASSFPSRDNEQFF.

The chain has TRBV3-1 and TRBJ1-3; unclear D gene. V dropped 8 bases and J dropped 5 bases, with 7 bases sitting between them. In germline, CDR1 is LGHDT, CDR2 YNNKEL (reference sequence). The length of the CDR3 is 11 residues. CDR3 bases: TGTGCCAGCGCATTAAGAAACACCATATATTTT. Translated, it gives CASALRNTIYF.

The sample holds many counts of this clonotype. The chain combines TRBV20-1 with TRBJ2-5; D gene uncertain. With 3 bases removed from V and 0 bases from J, the gap between germline ends came to 5 bases. The CDR3 covers 12 residues. The germline V gene has CDR1 DFQATT and CDR2 SNEGSKA (reference sequence). CDR3 in DNA: TGCAGTGCTAGCCGGTACCAAGAGACCCAGTACTTC. Translating it yields CSASRYQETQYF.

In its sample, this clonotype was seen a few times. The chain combines TRBV12-3 or TRBV12-4 with TRBJ2-5; 13 bases fit TRBD2. The CDR3 has 15 residues. V was clipped by 6 bases and J by 2 bases; unmatched bases: 3. CDR3 protein: CASRRLAGGQETQYF. The CDR3 coding sequence is TGTGCCAGCAGGCGACTAGCGGGGGGACAAGAGACCCAGTACTTC.

This clonotype was counted at least ten times. The chain combines TRBV11-2 with TRBJ2-1; 10 bases fit TRBD2. The CDR3 consists of 14 residues. Trimming at V came to 5 bases and at J to 7 bases, leaving 5 bases not matched to a gene. Germline V gene sequence: CDR1 SGHAT, CDR2 FQNNGV. The CDR3 DNA sequence: TGTGCCAGCAGCCAAAGCGGGAGGGTGAATGAGCAGTTCTTC. This codes for CASSQSGRVNEQFF.

This clonotype was found many times. The J gene is TRBJ1-1, the V gene TRBV12-3 or TRBV12-4; no firm D call. The CDR3 spans 11 residues. V was trimmed by 5 bases and J by 4 bases, leaving 5 bases between them. CDR3 in DNA: TGTGCCAGCAGTCCCATCACTGAAGCTTTCTTT. Its translation: CASSPITEAFF.

This clonotype was found many times. The chain recombines TRBV11-2 with TRBJ1-1; TRBD1 aligns across 10 bases. Germline V lookup: CDR1 SGHAT, CDR2 FQNNGV. CDR3 size: 16 residues. V was pared by 3 bases and J by 4 bases, with 8 bases of the junction left unmatched. The CDR3 bases are TGTGCCAGCAGCTTGGGGACAGGGGAGGGGATCACTGAAGCTTTCTTT. Translation: CASSLGTGEGITEAFF.

This clonotype was picked up many times. The CDR3 is CASSEQWKNEKLFF. CDR3 DNA: TGTGCCAGCAGTGAACAGTGGAAGAATGAAAAACTGTTTTTT. The chain recombines TRBV6-1 with TRBJ1-4; no reliable D call. The CDR3 is made up of 14 amino acids. Germline loops: CDR1 MNHNS, CDR2 SASEGT. Trimming took off 2 bases at V and 5 bases at J, with 9 bases between the two ends.

A few counts support this clonotype. For the CDR3, the DNA is TGCGCCAGCAGCCAAGCCAGGATCTACGAGCAGTACTTC. It codes for CASSQARIYEQYF. The genes are TRBV4-3 and TRBJ2-7; D unresolved. V shed 1 base and J shed 3 bases, with 7 bases lying between them. The CDR3 loop spans 13 amino acids. From germline, CDR1 is LGHNA and CDR2 YSLEER.

This clonotype was counted a few times. J is TRBJ2-2 and V is TRBV11-1; D is unresolved. Trimming shortened V by 5 bases and J by 2 bases, and 12 bases separated the two germline ends. This CDR3 spans 15 amino acids. CDR1 and CDR2 from the germline V gene are SGHAT and FQDESV (reference sequence). The CDR3 DNA sequence: TGTGCCAGCAGCAGACACCACAATAACACCGGGGAGCTGTTTTTT. Translated: CASSRHHNNTGELFF.

This clonotype was detected ten times or more. The rearrangement joins TRBV20-1 to TRBJ2-4; D gene uncertain. The germline gives CDR1 DFQATT, CDR2 SNEGSKA (reference sequence). Trimming stripped 6 bases from V and 3 bases from J, with 15 bases between. There are 14 residues in the CDR3. The CDR3 sequence is CSAPPGFGKNIQYF. The DNA for the CDR3 is TGCAGTGCCCCGCCCGGCTTCGGCAAAAACATTCAGTACTTC.

This clonotype showed up many times. This chain connects TRBV25-1 to TRBJ1-2; D may be TRBD1 (6 bases). The V end was cut by 6 bases, the J end by 7 bases, with 9 bases between. The length of the CDR3 is 11 residues. Germline-derived CDR1 and CDR2 are MGHDK and SYGVNS. The DNA of the CDR3 is TGTGCCAGCAGCGGGGGGCCTGGCTACACCTTC. Translation: CASSGGPGYTF.

This clonotype was found a few times. The J gene is TRBJ2-7, the V gene TRBV27, with TRBD2 matching 7 bases. J gave up 0 bases and V 3 bases, and 11 bases lay outside the gene matches. Germline loops: CDR1 MNHEY, CDR2 SMNVEV (reference sequence). The CDR3 consists of 17 residues. The CDR3 here is CASSFARTSDLSYEQYF. DNA for the CDR3: TGTGCCAGCAGTTTTGCCCGAACTAGCGATCTCTCCTACGAGCAGTACTTC.

This clonotype was detected ten times or more. The chain has TRBV5-6 and TRBJ2-2; D not resolved. The germline V and J ends were trimmed by 6 bases and 1 base, with 7 bases remaining between them. CDR3 size: 13 residues. Germline assignment: CDR1 SGHDT and CDR2 YYEEEE. DNA for the CDR3: TGTGCCAGCACCCCGAGGAACACCGGGGAGCTGTTTTTT. Amino acids: CASTPRNTGELFF.

This clonotype was counted many times. The V and J genes are TRBV12-3 or TRBV12-4 and TRBJ2-2, with 9 nucleotides matching TRBD1. CDR3 size: 15 residues. The trim removed 6 bases at V and 7 bases at J, leaving 9 bases unmatched. DNA for the CDR3: TGTGCCAGCAGCTGGGGGACAGGGCATAGCGGGGAGCTGTTTTTT. It translates to CASSWGTGHSGELFF.

The chain uses TRBV2 and TRBJ2-7; 8 bases are shared with TRBD1. The length of the CDR3 is 14 residues. V lost 5 bases to trimming and J lost 1 base; unmatched junction nucleotides: 4. Germline V gene data show CDR1 as SNHLY and CDR2 as FYNNEI. The CDR3 loop reads CASSRQGASYEQYF. The DNA for the CDR3 is TGTGCCAGCAGTCGGCAGGGGGCATCCTACGAGCAGTACTTC.

The chain employs TRBV15 and TRBJ1-4; TRBD1 agrees at 9 bases. J gave up 7 bases and V 0 bases, and 18 bases lay outside the gene matches. The CDR3 is 20 amino acids. Per germline, CDR1 LNHNV and CDR2 YYDKDF (reference sequence). For the CDR3, the DNA is TGTGCCACCAGCAGAGATGGGGGACAGGGAAAGAGAGTGGTTGGTGAAAAACTGTTTTTT. Translating gives CATSRDGGQGKRVVGEKLFF.

There are many counts of this clonotype. This rearrangement joins TRBV29-1 to TRBJ1-5; D perhaps matches TRBD1 (6 bases). Germline values: CDR1 SQVTM, CDR2 ANQGSEA. The CDR3 length is 12 residues. Between the trimmed V and J ends, which lost 4 bases and 5 bases, there was a span of 9 bases. This CDR3 is CSVGGGDQPQHF. As DNA, the CDR3 is TGCAGCGTTGGCGGGGGCGATCAGCCCCAGCATTTT. Full variable domain (remainder filled in from reference TRBV29-1 and TRBJ1-5): SAVISQKPSRDICQRGTSLTIQCQVDSQVTMMFWYRQQPGQSLTLIATANQGSEATYESGFVIDKFPISRPNLTFSTLTVSNMSPEDSSIYLCSVGGGDQPQHFGDGTRLSIL.

This clonotype was seen many times. The chain couples TRBV9 to TRBJ2-6; 9 nucleotides line up with TRBD1. CDR3 length: 16 amino acids. Germline V gene data show CDR1 as SGDLS and CDR2 as YYNGEE. With V trimmed by 5 bases and J by 3 bases, 6 bases remained unmatched. The CDR3 loop reads CASRRQGVGGANVLTF. The CDR3 DNA reads TGTGCCAGCAGACGACAGGGGGTCGGTGGGGCCAACGTCCTGACTTTC. Combining the CDR3 with reference TRBV9 and TRBJ2-6 gives the whole variable domain DSGVTQTPKHLITATGQRVTLRCSPRSGDLSVYWYQQSLDQGLQFLIQYYNGEERAKGNILERFSAQQFPDLHSELNLSSLELGDSALYFCASRRQGVGGANVLTFGAGSRLTVL.

This clonotype was recorded many times. The V call is TRBV4-2, the J call TRBJ2-7; D is possibly TRBD2 (6 bases). Germline values: CDR1 LGHNA, CDR2 YNFKEQ. V was cut by 0 bases and J by 6 bases, with 21 bases left in between. This CDR3 is built from 17 residues. This CDR3 is CASSQEFGSGTVFEQYF. The DNA for the CDR3 is TGTGCCAGCAGCCAAGAATTCGGTAGCGGCACCGTCTTCGAGCAGTACTTC.

There are many counts of this clonotype. The chain carries TRBV7-9 and TRBJ2-3; D call uncertain. The CDR3 is 16 amino acids. The germline gives CDR1 SEHNR, CDR2 FQNEAQ (reference sequence). V lost 2 bases to trimming and J lost 2 bases, with 14 bases between them. Here the CDR3 reads CASSLFSLGPTDTQYF. For the CDR3, the DNA is TGTGCCAGCAGCTTATTCAGTTTAGGGCCCACAGATACGCAGTATTTT.

This clonotype was seen at least ten times. V gene TRBV24-1 combines with J gene TRBJ2-4, with TRBD1 identical over 8 bases. There are 14 residues in the CDR3. CDR1 and CDR2 from the germline V gene are KGHDR and SFDVKD. V lost 9 bases and J lost 2; bases outside the gene matches: 5. CDR3 nucleotide sequence: TGTGCCACCGCCGGGACAGGTTCCAAAAACATTCAGTACTTC. The encoded protein is CATAGTGSKNIQYF.

The chain's CDR3 is CASSVLTGGSNQPQHF. CDR3 in DNA: TGTGCCAGTAGTGTCTTAACAGGGGGCAGCAATCAGCCCCAGCATTTT. V is TRBV19 and J is TRBJ1-5, with 9 bases identical to TRBD1. V dropped 5 bases and J dropped 1; count of bases not matched to a gene: 6. Germline V gene sequence: CDR1 LNHDA, CDR2 SQIVND (reference sequence). This CDR3 is 16 amino acids long.

There are many counts of this clonotype. The chain combines TRBV5-1 with TRBJ1-4; D perhaps matches TRBD1 (6 bases). This CDR3 has 15 residues. V was pared by 4 bases and J by 8 bases, with 18 bases between. In germline, CDR1 is SGHRS, CDR2 YFSETQ. CDR3 sequence: CASSQGPSQEEKLFF. CDR3 nucleotide sequence: TGCGCCAGCAGCCAGGGGCCCTCTCAGGAGGAAAAACTGTTTTTT.